This T cell receptor (beta chain) appears in the sequencing data of a study of T cells in Graves' hyperthyroidism and ophthalmopathy. Together with thyroid ultrasound, orbital computed tomography, serum thyroxine and TRAb, clinical symptoms were used for diagnoses. The CDR3 extends over 14 amino acids. Germline CDR1 and CDR2: ENHRY and SYGVKD. Trimming shortened V by 2 bases and J by 0 bases, and 8 bases separated the two germline ends. Many counts were recorded for this clonotype. Amplification of TCR beta CDR3 regions used RNA as the template. The HTBI primer set was used in a first-round RT-PCR of the TCR CDR3. TCRdb reprocessed the multiplex PCR reads with MiXCR, giving one entry per CDR3 protein. The repertoire has about 360,000 distinct CDR3 sequences, roughly 13% of them found once; the top ten carry roughly 8.3%.

This clonotype was obtained from a young woman with Graves' hyperthyroidism. Sequencing used blood. The rearrangement uses TRBV10-3 and TRBJ2-7, with TRBD1 as a possible D gene (6 bases). Written as DNA, the CDR3 is TGTGCCATCAGTGAGCCAGGGGTCTCCTACGAGCAGTACTTC. Its translation is CAISEPGVSYEQYF.